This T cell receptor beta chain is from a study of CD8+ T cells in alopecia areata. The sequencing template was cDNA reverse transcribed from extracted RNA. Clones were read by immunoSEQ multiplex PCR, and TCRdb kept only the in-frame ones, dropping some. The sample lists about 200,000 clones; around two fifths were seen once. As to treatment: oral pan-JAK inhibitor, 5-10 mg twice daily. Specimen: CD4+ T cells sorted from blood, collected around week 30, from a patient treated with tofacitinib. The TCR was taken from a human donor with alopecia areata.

The DNA of the CDR3 is TGTGCCAGCAGCTTCAGTCCGGGGAGGACTGAAGCTTTCTTT. It translates to CASSFSPGRTEAFF. The chain recombines TRBV5-6 with TRBJ1-1; no firm D call. V was clipped by 2 bases and J by 5 bases, with 13 bases between them. In germline, CDR1 is SGHDT, CDR2 YYEEEE. This CDR3 spans 14 amino acids.